This T cell receptor beta chain originates from a study of OX40 agonist ivuxolimab in advanced cancers. Study-level information: The study treated patients with ivuxolimab, an agonistic anti-OX40 (CD134) antibody. Dose-escalation cases comprised hepatocellular carcinoma, melanoma, renal cell or head and neck cancer.

V shed 4 bases and J shed 8 bases, with 6 bases lying between them. This CDR3 has 11 amino acids. The V gene's germline CDR1 is LGHNA and CDR2 YSLEER. Sequencing was performed with immunoSEQ multiplex PCR; in TCRdb, only in-frame clones are kept and a portion is missing. The data hold roughly 40,000 clones, with about 86% observed a single time. The rearrangement joins TRBV4-3 to TRBJ2-1; D unclear. The source is an adult with an advanced solid tumor such as melanoma, head and neck, liver or kidney cancer. The sequencing here drew on CD4+ or CD8+ T cells sorted from blood, taken in a trial of the OX40 agonist ivuxolimab. The CDR3 sequence is CASSREYEQFF. Written as DNA, the CDR3 is TGCGCCAGCAGCCGAGAGTATGAGCAGTTCTTC.